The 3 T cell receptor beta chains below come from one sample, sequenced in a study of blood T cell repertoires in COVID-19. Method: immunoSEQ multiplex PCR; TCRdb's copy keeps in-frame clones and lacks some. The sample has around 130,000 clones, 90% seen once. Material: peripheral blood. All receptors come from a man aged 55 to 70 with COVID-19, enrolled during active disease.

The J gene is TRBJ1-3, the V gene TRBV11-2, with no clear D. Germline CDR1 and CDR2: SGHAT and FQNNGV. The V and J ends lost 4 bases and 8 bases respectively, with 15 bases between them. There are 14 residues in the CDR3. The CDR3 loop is CASSSQDGKDTIYF. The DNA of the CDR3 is TGTGCCAGCAGCTCCCAGGACGGGAAAGACACCATATATTTT.

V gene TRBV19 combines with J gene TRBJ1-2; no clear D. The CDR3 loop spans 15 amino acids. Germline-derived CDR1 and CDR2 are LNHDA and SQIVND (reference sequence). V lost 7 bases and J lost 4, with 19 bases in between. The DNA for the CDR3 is TGTGCCAGTAACAAGGCGGGCGAAACTGTCTATGGCTACACCTTC. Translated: CASNKAGETVYGYTF.

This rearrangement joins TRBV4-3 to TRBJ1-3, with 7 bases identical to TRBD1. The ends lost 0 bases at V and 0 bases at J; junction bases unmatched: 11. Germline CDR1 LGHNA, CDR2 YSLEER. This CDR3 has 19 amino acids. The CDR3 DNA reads TGCGCCAGCAGCCAAGATAGGCGACAGGGTGGATTCTCTGGAAACACCATATATTTT. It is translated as CASSQDRRQGGFSGNTIYF.